Detailed here is one TCR beta chain. The antigen is undetermined. The method was immunoSEQ multiplex PCR; TCRdb's version includes in-frame clones alone and lacks a portion of them. The data show millions of clones, around 96% seen once. This entry is derived from a study of shared clonotypes between healthy human individuals. General study points: Non-shared clonotypes showed lower generation probabilities than clonotypes common to all four donors. Generally, naive subsets came out with larger estimated richness than memory subsets.

Naive CD8 populations comprised CD45RO-negative cells positively selected for CCR7, excluding terminally differentiated effector memory CD45RA+ cells. The V gene's germline CDR1 is SEHNR and CDR2 FQNEAQ (reference sequence). Trimming stripped 1 base from V and 4 bases from J, with 7 bases between. CDR3 size: 13 residues. This TCR came from a man between 18 and 35 years old in good health. The V gene is TRBV7-9, the J gene TRBJ1-2; perhaps TRBD1 as D (6 bases). The sequencing sample was made of naive CD8+ T cells sorted from blood. The CDR3 loop reads CASSLGDTYGYTF. CDR3 coding DNA: TGTGCCAGCAGCTTAGGGGACACCTATGGCTACACCTTC. The full variable domain, in which reference TRBV7-9 and TRBJ1-2 provide the parts outside the CDR3, is DTGVSQNPRHKITKRGQNVTFRCDPISEHNRLYWYRQTLGQGPEFLTYFQNEAQLEKSRLLSDRFSAERPKGSFSTLEIQRTEQGDSAMYLCASSLGDTYGYTFGSGTRLTVV.